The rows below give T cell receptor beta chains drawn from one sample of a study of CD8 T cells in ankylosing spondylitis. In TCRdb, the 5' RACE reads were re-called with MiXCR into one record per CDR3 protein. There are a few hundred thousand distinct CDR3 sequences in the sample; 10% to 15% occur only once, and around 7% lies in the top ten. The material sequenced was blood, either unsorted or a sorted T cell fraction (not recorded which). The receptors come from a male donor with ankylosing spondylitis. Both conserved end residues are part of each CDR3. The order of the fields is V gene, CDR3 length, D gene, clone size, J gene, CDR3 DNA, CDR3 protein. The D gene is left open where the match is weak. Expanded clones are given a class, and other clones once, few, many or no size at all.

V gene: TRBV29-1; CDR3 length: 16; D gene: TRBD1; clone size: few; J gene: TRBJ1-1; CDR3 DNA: TGCAGCGTTGGGGGGGACAGGGTTTTTTCGAACACTGAAGCTTTCTTT; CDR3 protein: CSVGGDRVFSNTEAFF
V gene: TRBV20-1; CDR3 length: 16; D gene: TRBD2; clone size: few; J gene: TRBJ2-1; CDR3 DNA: TGCAGTGCTAGAGTGGCTAGCGGGGGAGTTTACAATGAGCAGTTCTTC; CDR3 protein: CSARVASGGVYNEQFF
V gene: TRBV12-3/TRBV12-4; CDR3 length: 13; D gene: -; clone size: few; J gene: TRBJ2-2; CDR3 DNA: TGTGCCAGCAGGGACATAAACACCGGGGAGCTGTTTTTT; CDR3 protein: CASRDINTGELFF
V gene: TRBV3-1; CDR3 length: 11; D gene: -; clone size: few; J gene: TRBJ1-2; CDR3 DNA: TGTGCCAGCAGCCAGGCCGGGGCCTACACCTTC; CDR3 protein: CASSQAGAYTF
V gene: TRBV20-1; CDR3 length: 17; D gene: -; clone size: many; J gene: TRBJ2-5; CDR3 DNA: TGCAGTGCTCAGAGATGGGGGGTCCCATCGGGGAAAGAGACCCAGTACTTC; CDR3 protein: CSAQRWGVPSGKETQYF
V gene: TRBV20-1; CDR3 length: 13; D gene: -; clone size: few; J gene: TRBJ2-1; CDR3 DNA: TGCAGTGCTACGGAGGGACCCTACAATGAGCAGTTCTTC; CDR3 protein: CSATEGPYNEQFF
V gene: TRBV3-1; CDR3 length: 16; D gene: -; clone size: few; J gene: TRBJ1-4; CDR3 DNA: TGTGCCAGCAGCCAGGCTGGTTGGGTATCTAATGAAAAACTGTTTTTT; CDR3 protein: CASSQAGWVSNEKLFF
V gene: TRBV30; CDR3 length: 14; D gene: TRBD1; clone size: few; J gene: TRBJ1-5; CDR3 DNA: TGTGCCTGGAGTTCGGGACAGGGAGGTCAGCCCCAGCATTTT; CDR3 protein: CAWSSGQGGQPQHF
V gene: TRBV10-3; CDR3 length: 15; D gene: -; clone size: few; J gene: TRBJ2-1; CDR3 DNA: TGTGCCATCAGTGAAGAGCGGAGCTCCTACAATGAGCAGTTCTTC; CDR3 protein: CAISEERSSYNEQFF
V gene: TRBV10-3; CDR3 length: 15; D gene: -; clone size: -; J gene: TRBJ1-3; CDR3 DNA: TGTGCCATCAGTGATCAAGGGAGGCATGGAAACACCATATATTTT; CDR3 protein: CAISDQGRHGNTIYF
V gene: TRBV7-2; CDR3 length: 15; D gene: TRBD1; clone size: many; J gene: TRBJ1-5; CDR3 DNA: TGTGCCAGCAGCTTAGACGGACAGGCGAATCAGCCCCAGCATTTT; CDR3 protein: CASSLDGQANQPQHF
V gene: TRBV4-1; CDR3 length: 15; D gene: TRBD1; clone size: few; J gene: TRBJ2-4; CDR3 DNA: TGCGCCAGCAGCCAACCCGGGACAGCAAAAAACATTCAGTACTTC; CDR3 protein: CASSQPGTAKNIQYF
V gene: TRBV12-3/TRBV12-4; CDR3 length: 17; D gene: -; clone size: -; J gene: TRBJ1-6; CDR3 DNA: TGTGCCAGCAGTTTAGCGCCTCGGGGCGGATATAATTCACCCCTCCACTTT; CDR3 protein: CASSLAPRGGYNSPLHF
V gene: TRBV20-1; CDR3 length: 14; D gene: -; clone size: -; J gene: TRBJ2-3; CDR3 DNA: TGCAGTGCTCATCCGGGCTATAGCACAGATACGCAGTATTTT; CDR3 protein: CSAHPGYSTDTQYF
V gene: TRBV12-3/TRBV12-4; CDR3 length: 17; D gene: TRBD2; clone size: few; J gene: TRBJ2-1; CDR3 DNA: TGTGCCACCTTGGCCCCTCCGGGACTAGCGGGGGGGAATGAGCAGTTCTTC; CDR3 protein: CATLAPPGLAGGNEQFF
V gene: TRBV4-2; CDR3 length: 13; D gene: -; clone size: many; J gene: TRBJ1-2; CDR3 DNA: TGTGCCAGCAGCCAAGTGTCCGATGGGGGCTACACCTTC; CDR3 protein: CASSQVSDGGYTF
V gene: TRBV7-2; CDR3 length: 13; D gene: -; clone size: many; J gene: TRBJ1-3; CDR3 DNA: TGTGCCAGCAGCTTAGAGCGACGAAACACCATATATTTT; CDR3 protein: CASSLERRNTIYF
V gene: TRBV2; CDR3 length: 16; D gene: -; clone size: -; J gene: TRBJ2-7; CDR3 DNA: TGTGCCAGCAGTGATCCAGAGTCCGGACAGAGCTACGAGCAGTACTTC; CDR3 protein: CASSDPESGQSYEQYF
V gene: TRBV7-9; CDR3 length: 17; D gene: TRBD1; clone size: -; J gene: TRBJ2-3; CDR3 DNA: TGTGCCAGCAGCCCTGGGACAGGGAAAACTAGCACAGATACGCAGTATTTT; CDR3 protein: CASSPGTGKTSTDTQYF
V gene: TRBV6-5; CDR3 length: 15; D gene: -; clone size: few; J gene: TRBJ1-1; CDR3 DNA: TGTGCCAGCAGTTCCGGGGCCAAGGGGAACACTGAAGCTTTCTTT; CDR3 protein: CASSSGAKGNTEAFF
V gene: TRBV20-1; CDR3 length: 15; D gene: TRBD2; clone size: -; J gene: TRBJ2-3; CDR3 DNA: TGCAGTGCTGGGGAGATAGCGGGATACCCAGATACGCAGTATTTT; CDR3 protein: CSAGEIAGYPDTQYF
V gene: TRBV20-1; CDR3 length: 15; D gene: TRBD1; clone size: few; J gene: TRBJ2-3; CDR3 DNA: TGCAGTGCTAGCCGGACCGGACAGGGGGCAGATACGCAGTATTTT; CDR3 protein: CSASRTGQGADTQYF